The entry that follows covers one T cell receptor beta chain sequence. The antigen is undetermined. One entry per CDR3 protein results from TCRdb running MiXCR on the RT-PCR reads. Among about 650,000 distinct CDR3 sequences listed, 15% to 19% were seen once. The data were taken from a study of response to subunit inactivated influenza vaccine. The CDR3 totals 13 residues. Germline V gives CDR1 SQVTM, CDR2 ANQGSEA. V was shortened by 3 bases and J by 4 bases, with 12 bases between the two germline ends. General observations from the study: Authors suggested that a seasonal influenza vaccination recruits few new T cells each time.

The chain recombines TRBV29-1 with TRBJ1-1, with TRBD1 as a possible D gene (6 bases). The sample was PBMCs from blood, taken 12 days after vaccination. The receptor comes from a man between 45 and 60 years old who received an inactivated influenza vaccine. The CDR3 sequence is CSVDSQGVTEAFF. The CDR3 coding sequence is TGCAGCGTTGATTCACAGGGAGTCACTGAAGCTTTCTTT.